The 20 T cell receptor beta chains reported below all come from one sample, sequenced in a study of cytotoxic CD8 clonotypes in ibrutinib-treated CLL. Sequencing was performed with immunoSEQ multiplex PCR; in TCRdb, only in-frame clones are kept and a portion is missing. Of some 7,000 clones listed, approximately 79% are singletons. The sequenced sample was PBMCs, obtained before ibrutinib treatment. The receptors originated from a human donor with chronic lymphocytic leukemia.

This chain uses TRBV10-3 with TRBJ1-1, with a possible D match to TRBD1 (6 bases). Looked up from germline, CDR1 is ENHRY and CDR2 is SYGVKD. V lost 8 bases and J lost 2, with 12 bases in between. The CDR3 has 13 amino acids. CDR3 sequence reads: CAISAGANTEAFF. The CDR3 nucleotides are TGTGCCATCTCAGCAGGGGCCAACACTGAAGCTTTCTTT.

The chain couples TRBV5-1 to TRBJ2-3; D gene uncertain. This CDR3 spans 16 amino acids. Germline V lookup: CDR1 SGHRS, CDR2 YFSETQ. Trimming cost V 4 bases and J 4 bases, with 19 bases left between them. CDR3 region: CASSRSGPDQADTQYF. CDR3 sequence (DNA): TGCGCCAGCAGCCGCTCCGGCCCAGATCAGGCAGATACGCAGTATTTT.

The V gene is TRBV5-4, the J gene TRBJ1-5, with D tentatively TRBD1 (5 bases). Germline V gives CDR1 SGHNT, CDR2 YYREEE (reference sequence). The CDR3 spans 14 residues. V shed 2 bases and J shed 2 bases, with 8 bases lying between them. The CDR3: CASSFQGGNQPQHF. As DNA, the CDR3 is TGTGCCAGCAGCTTCCAAGGGGGCAATCAGCCCCAGCATTTT.

CDR3 coding DNA: TGTGCCAGCAGCATTCAACGGACAGGTGTCGTCCTTGAAGCTTTCTTT. This gives the protein CASSIQRTGVVLEAFF. The rearrangement links TRBV7-2 to TRBJ1-1; TRBD1 aligns across 7 bases. Germline CDR1 SGHTA, CDR2 FQGNSA. J gave up 7 bases and V 5 bases, and 16 bases lay outside the gene matches. The CDR3 sequence is 16 residues long.

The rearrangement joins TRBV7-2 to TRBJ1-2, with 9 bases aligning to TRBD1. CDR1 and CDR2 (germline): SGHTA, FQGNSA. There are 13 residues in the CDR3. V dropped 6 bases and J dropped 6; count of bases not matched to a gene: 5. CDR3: CASSYRGLNGYTF. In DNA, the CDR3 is TGTGCCAGCAGTTACAGGGGGCTCAATGGCTACACCTTC.

The CDR3 region has the DNA TGCGCCAGCAGTGGCGAGGCTAGCACAGATACGCAGTATTTT. It yields the protein CASSGEASTDTQYF. This chain connects TRBV5-1 to TRBJ2-3; the D is unclear. The length of the CDR3 is 14 residues. CDR1 and CDR2 (germline): SGHRS, YFSETQ. Deletions cut 5 bases from V and 0 bases from J, with 10 bases between. Using reference TRBV5-1 and TRBJ2-3 for the parts outside the CDR3, the full variable domain is KAGVTQTPRYLIKTRGQQVTLSCSPISGHRSVSWYQQTPGQGLQFLFEYFSETQRNKGNFPGRFSGRQFSNSRSEMNVSTLELGDSALYLCASSGEASTDTQYFGPGTRLTVL.

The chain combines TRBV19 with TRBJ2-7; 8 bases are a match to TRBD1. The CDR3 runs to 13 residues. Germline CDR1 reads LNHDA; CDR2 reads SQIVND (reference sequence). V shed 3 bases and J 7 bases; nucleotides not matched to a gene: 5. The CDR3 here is CASSMQGAREQYF. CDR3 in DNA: TGTGCCAGTAGTATGCAGGGGGCGCGGGAGCAGTACTTC. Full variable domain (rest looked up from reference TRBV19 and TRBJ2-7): DGGITQSPKYLFRKEGQNVTLSCEQNLNHDAMYWYRQDPGQGLRLIYYSQIVNDFQKGDIAEGYSVSREKKESFPLTVTSAQKNPTAFYLCASSMQGAREQYFGPGTRLTVT.

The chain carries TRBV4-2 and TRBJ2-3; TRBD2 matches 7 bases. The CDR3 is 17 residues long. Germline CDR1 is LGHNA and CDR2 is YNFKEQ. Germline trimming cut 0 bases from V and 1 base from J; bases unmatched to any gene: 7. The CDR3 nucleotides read TGTGCCAGCAGCCAAGAGGTAGCGGGTAAGGGCACAGATACGCAGTATTTT. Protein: CASSQEVAGKGTDTQYF.

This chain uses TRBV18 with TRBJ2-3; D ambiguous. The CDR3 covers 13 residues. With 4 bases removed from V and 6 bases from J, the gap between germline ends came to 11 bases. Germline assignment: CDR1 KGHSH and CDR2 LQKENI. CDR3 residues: CASSLNSEDTQYF. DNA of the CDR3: TGTGCCAGCTCACTCAATTCCGAGGATACGCAGTATTTT.

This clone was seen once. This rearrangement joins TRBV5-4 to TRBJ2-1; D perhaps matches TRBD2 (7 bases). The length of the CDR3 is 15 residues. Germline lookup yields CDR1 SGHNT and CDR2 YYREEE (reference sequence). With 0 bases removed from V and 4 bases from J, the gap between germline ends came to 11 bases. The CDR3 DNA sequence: TGTGCCAGCAGCTTGGACGCGGGGGCATACAATGAGCAGTTCTTC. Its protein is CASSLDAGAYNEQFF.

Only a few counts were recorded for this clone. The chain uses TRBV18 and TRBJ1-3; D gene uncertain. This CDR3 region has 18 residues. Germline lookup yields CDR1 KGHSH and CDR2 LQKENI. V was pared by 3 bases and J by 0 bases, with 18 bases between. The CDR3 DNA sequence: TGTGCCAGCTCACCTTCGGCACCTACAGACGACTCTGGAAACACCATATATTTT. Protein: CASSPSAPTDDSGNTIYF.

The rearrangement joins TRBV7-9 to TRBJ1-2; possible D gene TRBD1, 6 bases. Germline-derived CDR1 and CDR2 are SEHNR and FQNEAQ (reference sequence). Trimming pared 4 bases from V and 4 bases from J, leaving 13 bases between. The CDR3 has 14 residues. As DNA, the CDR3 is TGTGCCAGCAGCTCGACAGGCAAAACCTATGGCTACACCTTC. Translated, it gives CASSSTGKTYGYTF.

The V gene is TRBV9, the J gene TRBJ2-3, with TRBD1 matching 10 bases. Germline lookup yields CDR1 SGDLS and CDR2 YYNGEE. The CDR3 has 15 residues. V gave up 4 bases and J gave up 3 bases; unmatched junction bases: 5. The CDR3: CASSPRQGATDTQYF. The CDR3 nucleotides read TGTGCCAGCAGCCCGCGACAGGGGGCTACAGATACGCAGTATTTT.

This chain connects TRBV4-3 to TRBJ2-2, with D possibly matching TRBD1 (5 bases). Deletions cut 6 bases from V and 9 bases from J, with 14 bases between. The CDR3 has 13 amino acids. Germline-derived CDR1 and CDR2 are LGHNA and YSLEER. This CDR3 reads CASRRDSNRELFF. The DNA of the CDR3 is TGCGCCAGCAGGAGAGACAGCAACCGGGAGCTGTTTTTT.

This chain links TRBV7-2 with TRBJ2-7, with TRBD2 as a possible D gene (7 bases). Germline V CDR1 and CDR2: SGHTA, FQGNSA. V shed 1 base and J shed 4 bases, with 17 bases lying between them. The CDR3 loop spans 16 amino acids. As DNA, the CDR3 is TGTGCCAGCAGCTTAGAGGGGGGGGCTACGAGGTACGAGCAGTACTTC. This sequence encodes CASSLEGGATRYEQYF.

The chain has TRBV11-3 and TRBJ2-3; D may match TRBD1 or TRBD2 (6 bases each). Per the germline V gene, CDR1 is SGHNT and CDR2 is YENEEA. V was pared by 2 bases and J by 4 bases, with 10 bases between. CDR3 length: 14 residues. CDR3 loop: CASSLMGGADTQYF. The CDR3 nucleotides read TGTGCCAGCAGCTTAATGGGGGGCGCAGATACGCAGTATTTT.

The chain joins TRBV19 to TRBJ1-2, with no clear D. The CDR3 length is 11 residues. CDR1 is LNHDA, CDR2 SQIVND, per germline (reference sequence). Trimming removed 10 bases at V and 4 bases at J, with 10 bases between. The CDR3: CATSSLYGYTF. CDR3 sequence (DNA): TGTGCCACTAGCTCGCTCTATGGCTACACCTTC. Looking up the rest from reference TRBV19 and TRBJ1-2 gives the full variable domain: DGGITQSPKYLFRKEGQNVTLSCEQNLNHDAMYWYRQDPGQGLRLIYYSQIVNDFQKGDIAEGYSVSREKKESFPLTVTSAQKNPTAFYLCATSSLYGYTFGSGTRLTVV.

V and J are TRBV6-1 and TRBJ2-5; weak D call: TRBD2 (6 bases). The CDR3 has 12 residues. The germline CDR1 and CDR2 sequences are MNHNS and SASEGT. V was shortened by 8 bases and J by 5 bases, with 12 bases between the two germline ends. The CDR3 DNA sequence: TGTGCCAGCGCGGGGCTTCGGGAGACCCAGTACTTC. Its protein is CASAGLRETQYF.

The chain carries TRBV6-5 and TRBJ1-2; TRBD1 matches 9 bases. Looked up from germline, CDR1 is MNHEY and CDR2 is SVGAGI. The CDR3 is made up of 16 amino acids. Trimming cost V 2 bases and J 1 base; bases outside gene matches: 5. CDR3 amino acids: CASSYSPTGGNYGYTF. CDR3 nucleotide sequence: TGTGCCAGCAGTTACAGTCCGACAGGGGGTAACTATGGCTACACCTTC.

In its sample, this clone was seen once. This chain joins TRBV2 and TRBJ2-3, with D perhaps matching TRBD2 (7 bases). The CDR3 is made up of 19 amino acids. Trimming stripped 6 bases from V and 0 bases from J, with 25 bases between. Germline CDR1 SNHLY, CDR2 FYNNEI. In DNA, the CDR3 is TGTGCCAGCAGGGACCTTAGGGGGGGGCCCCAAACTAGCACAGATACGCAGTATTTT. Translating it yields CASRDLRGGPQTSTDTQYF.